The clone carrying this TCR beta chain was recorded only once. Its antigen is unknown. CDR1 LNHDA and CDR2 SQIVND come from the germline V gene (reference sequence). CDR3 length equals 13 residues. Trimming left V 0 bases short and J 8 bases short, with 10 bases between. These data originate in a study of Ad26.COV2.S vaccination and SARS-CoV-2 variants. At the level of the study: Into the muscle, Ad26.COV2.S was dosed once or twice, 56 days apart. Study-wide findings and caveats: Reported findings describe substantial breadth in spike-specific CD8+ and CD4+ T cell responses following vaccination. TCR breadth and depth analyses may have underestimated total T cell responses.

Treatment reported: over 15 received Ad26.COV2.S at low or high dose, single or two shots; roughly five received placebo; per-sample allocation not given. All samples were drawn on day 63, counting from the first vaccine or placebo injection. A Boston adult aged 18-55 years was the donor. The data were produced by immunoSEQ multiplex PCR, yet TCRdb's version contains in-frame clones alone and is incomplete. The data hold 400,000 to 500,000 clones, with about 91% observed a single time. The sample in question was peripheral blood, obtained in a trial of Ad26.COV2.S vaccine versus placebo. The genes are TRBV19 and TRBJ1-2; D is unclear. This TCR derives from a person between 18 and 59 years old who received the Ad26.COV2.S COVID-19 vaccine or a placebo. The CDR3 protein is CASSIETKSGYTF. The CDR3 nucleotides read TGTGCCAGTAGTATAGAGACTAAATCGGGCTACACCTTC.